This T cell receptor (beta chain) was recovered during a study of CD4 T cells in relation to SARS-CoV-2 and coronaviruses. Study-level information: Controls used an HIV-1 Nef peptide pool or no peptide.

This CDR3 is built from 15 residues. The ends were cut back, 2 bases at V and 5 bases at J, with 14 bases in the middle. Germline V lookup: CDR1 KGHSH, CDR2 LQKENI. Unexposed donor CD4+ T cells date from about 2011-2019, before the COVID-19 pandemic. Isolation of CD4+ T cells took place after less than 13 days in culture. In the case of this clone: Its antigen is unidentified.

TCRdb keeps only in-frame clones here, not all; method: immunoSEQ multiplex PCR. The sample carries 32,000 or so clones, approximately 76% recorded once. The TCR originated in a human donor in good health. The V and J genes are TRBV18 and TRBJ2-3; D may be TRBD1 (7 bases). The sequenced sample consisted of CD4+ T cells from PBMCs, cultured in vitro. The CDR3 DNA reads as TGTGCCAGCTCACCAAAGGACAGGAGGGGAGATACGCAGTATTTT. Amino acid sequence: CASSPKDRRGDTQYF.